This T cell receptor (beta chain) was captured by sequencing in a study of blood T cell repertoires in COVID-19. About the research overall: Samples taken during acute and convalescent COVID-19 were collected in the United States, Italy and Spain. The cDNA or gDNA used as material had been derived from T cells, B-cell-depleted T cells, or PBMCs.

Germline assignment: CDR1 KGHSH and CDR2 LQKENI. There are 12 residues in the CDR3. Trimming took 6 bases from V and 7 from J, leaving 9 bases between them. Per the original methods: The authors estimated nucleated cell counts from reference gene primer amplification. Repertoires were generated with immunoSEQ multiplex PCR, while TCRdb's copy carries only in-frame clones and drops some. D and trimming come from the DNA, and the V and J calls and clone size come from that table. The sample contains around 300,000 clones, approximately 85% of which appear only once. Sequenced sample: peripheral blood. This clonotype originated in a human donor in a cohort sampled during active COVID-19. This chain joins TRBV18 and TRBJ2-2; tentatively, D is TRBD1 (5 bases). The DNA of the CDR3 is TGTGCCAGCTCCCTCAGGGACGGGGAGCTGTTTTTT. This gives the protein CASSLRDGELFF.